A single sample is the source of the 29 T cell receptor beta chains below, sequenced in a study of graft-versus-host responses after intestinal transplantation (dated by TCRdb to the early 2020s). The library was built by means of the immunoSEQ multiplex PCR assay. Sourced from immuneACCESS, this table was stored by TCRdb with only in-frame sequences that have V and J called. A share of the clones is absent; for the studies checked, an unresolved V gene accounts for under half, and the remainder has no known explanation. The sample includes roughly 56,000 clones, with about 90% observed a single time. About 2.9% of the sample rests with the top ten. Sample: PBMCs, taken about 120 days after intestinal transplantation. The source of these receptors is a human patient who received an intestinal transplant, so some T cells may come from the graft donor.

The rearrangement uses TRBV2 and TRBJ2-5, with TRBD1 matching over 7 bases. V lost 6 bases, J lost 0 bases, and 7 bases stayed unmatched. The CDR3 has 15 residues. Looked up from germline, CDR1 is SNHLY and CDR2 is FYNNEI. The DNA for the CDR3 is TGTGCCAGCAGCCCACAGGGGTGGGACCAAGAGACCCAGTACTTC. It codes for CASSPQGWDQETQYF.

The J gene is TRBJ1-1, the V gene TRBV6-5; D gene ambiguous. The ends were cut back, 4 bases at V and 8 bases at J, with 11 bases in the middle. This CDR3 has 12 residues. CDR1 is MNHEY, CDR2 SVGAGI, per germline. The CDR3 protein is CASSSLWLEAFF. The CDR3 DNA follows: TGTGCCAGCAGTTCCCTTTGGTTAGAAGCTTTCTTT.

The chain links TRBV5-1 to TRBJ2-7, with D possibly TRBD2 on 6 matching bases. There are 14 residues in the CDR3. The germline V gene has CDR1 SGHRS and CDR2 YFSETQ. V was shortened by 3 bases and J by 5 bases, with 15 bases between the two germline ends. CDR3 bases: TGCGCCAGCAGCTACCTCGGGGGTCCCGACGAGCAGTACTTC. It specifies CASSYLGGPDEQYF. The complete variable domain, with remaining parts taken from reference TRBV5-1 and TRBJ2-7, reads KAGVTQTPRYLIKTRGQQVTLSCSPISGHRSVSWYQQTPGQGLQFLFEYFSETQRNKGNFPGRFSGRQFSNSRSEMNVSTLELGDSALYLCASSYLGGPDEQYFGPGTRLTVT.

The chain links TRBV11-2 to TRBJ2-3, with D possibly TRBD1 on 5 matching bases. The CDR3 length is 15 residues. Germline V gives CDR1 SGHAT, CDR2 FQNNGV. Trimming cost V 0 bases and J 1 base, with 8 bases left between them. The CDR3 region is CASSLDTQGTDTQYF. CDR3 sequence (DNA): TGTGCCAGCAGCTTAGATACACAGGGCACAGATACGCAGTATTTT.

The chain carries TRBV11-2 and TRBJ2-7; D ambiguous. The germline CDR1 and CDR2 sequences are SGHAT and FQNNGV. There are 13 residues in the CDR3. The V and J ends lost 0 bases and 13 bases respectively, with 16 bases between them. CDR3 nucleotide sequence: TGTGCCAGCAGCTTAGAGCGCCAGGCCCCCCAATACTTC. It codes for CASSLERQAPQYF.

This chain links TRBV27 with TRBJ1-6, with 12 bases identical to TRBD1. Germline V gene data show CDR1 as MNHEY and CDR2 as SMNVEV (reference sequence). V lost 6 bases to trimming and J lost 10 bases; unmatched junction nucleotides: 10. This CDR3 is 16 amino acids long. CDR3 sequence (DNA): TGTGCCAGCAGCCATCCGGGACAGGGGGCCAGATCACCCCTCCACTTT. This codes for CASSHPGQGARSPLHF.

The chain links TRBV5-1 to TRBJ2-2; D gene uncertain. The CDR3 consists of 16 residues. Trimming shortened V by 0 bases and J by 0 bases, and 9 bases separated the two germline ends. Per germline, CDR1 SGHRS and CDR2 YFSETQ. The CDR3 DNA is TGCGCCAGCAGCTTGGGGCCGCGTACGAACACCGGGGAGCTGTTTTTT. Translated: CASSLGPRTNTGELFF.

V and J are TRBV6-5 and TRBJ2-7, with 14 bases aligning to TRBD2. This CDR3 has 15 residues. Per germline, CDR1 MNHEY and CDR2 SVGAGI. V lost 7 bases and J lost 3; bases outside the gene matches: 5. CDR3 sequence: CASNGLAGGNYEQYF. The DNA for the CDR3 is TGTGCCAGCAATGGACTAGCGGGAGGAAACTACGAGCAGTACTTC.

This rearrangement joins TRBV7-9 to TRBJ2-3; D is possibly TRBD2 (5 bases). The CDR3 is 14 amino acids. Germline V CDR1 and CDR2: SEHNR, FQNEAQ (reference sequence). V shed 5 bases and J shed 0 bases, with 9 bases lying between them. CDR3 sequence (DNA): TGTGCCAGCAGCCTAGGGAGTAGCACAGATACGCAGTATTTT. As protein: CASSLGSSTDTQYF. Looking up the rest from reference TRBV7-9 and TRBJ2-3 gives the full variable domain: DTGVSQNPRHKITKRGQNVTFRCDPISEHNRLYWYRQTLGQGPEFLTYFQNEAQLEKSRLLSDRFSAERPKGSFSTLEIQRTEQGDSAMYLCASSLGSSTDTQYFGPGTRLTVL.

J is TRBJ2-1 and V is TRBV9; no definite D call. Germline V gene data show CDR1 as SGDLS and CDR2 as YYNGEE. CDR3 length: 15 residues. V lost 2 bases, J lost 5 bases, and 14 bases lay in between. As DNA, the CDR3 is TGTGCCAGCAGCGTTCAGTTAGTTGGTAACAATGAGCAGTTCTTC. As protein: CASSVQLVGNNEQFF.

The chain employs TRBV7-9 and TRBJ1-2; unclear D gene. This CDR3 has 15 amino acids. The germline CDR1 and CDR2 sequences are SEHNR and FQNEAQ (reference sequence). Trimming pared 1 base from V and 3 bases from J, leaving 12 bases between. The CDR3 sequence: CASSLVMGGDYGYTF. The CDR3 region has the DNA TGTGCCAGCAGCTTAGTTATGGGCGGGGACTATGGCTACACCTTC.

The rearrangement uses TRBV28 and TRBJ1-5; no clear D gene. CDR3 length: 16 amino acids. V was trimmed by 3 bases and J by 7 bases, leaving 19 bases between them. Germline V gene lookup returns CDR1 MDHEN and CDR2 SYDVKM. This chain's CDR3 is CASSFVVRHRRQPQHF. Written as DNA, the CDR3 is TGTGCCAGCAGTTTCGTGGTCAGACATAGAAGACAGCCCCAGCATTTT.

V usage is TRBV6-1 and J usage is TRBJ2-7; a possible D gene is TRBD2 (5 bases). This CDR3 is built from 12 residues. CDR1 and CDR2 from the germline V gene are MNHNS and SASEGT. V was shortened by 11 bases and J by 2 bases, with 13 bases between the two germline ends. Written as DNA, the CDR3 is TGTGCCGCATCACGACTAACCTACGAGCAGTACTTC. As protein: CAASRLTYEQYF.

The chain recombines TRBV5-6 with TRBJ2-3; 9 positions agree with TRBD2. Unmatched junction bases numbered 8, after V lost 1 base and J lost 2 bases. Germline assignment: CDR1 SGHDT and CDR2 YYEEEE. This CDR3 has 17 residues. The CDR3 bases are TGTGCCAGCAGCTTGATAGCGGGAGTGGGCTTCACAGATACGCAGTATTTT. Protein: CASSLIAGVGFTDTQYF.

This chain connects TRBV27 to TRBJ2-3; D possibly corresponds to TRBD1 (5 bases). V shed 0 bases and J shed 4 bases, with 11 bases lying between them. CDR1 and CDR2 (germline): MNHEY, SMNVEV (reference sequence). The length of the CDR3 is 15 residues. CDR3 region: CASSLSGQGADTQYF. CDR3 bases: TGTGCCAGCAGTTTATCAGGCCAGGGCGCAGATACGCAGTATTTT.

The V call is TRBV11-2, the J call TRBJ2-7; D remains unclear. Trimming shortened V by 3 bases and J by 3 bases, and 6 bases separated the two germline ends. The CDR3 has 12 amino acids. CDR1 SGHAT and CDR2 FQNNGV come from the germline V gene. CDR3 amino acids: CASSFRSYEQYF. DNA of the CDR3: TGTGCCAGCAGCTTTCGCAGCTACGAGCAGTACTTC.

This chain connects TRBV4-1 to TRBJ2-7; 7 bases are shared with TRBD1. The CDR3 totals 14 residues. V lost 9 bases to trimming and J lost 0 bases; unmatched junction nucleotides: 8. Germline-derived CDR1 and CDR2 are MGHRA and YSYEKL. CDR3: CASGSTGTSYEQYF. CDR3 in DNA: TGCGCCAGTGGCTCGACAGGGACCTCCTACGAGCAGTACTTC.

This clone is a singleton in its sample. The chain uses TRBV6-1 and TRBJ2-5; TRBD1 matches 7 bases. The J call is doubtful: the DNA matches TRBJ2-7 better. Germline V gene lookup returns CDR1 MNHNS and CDR2 SASEGT. CDR3 size: 15 residues. In nucleotides, the CDR3 is TGTGCCAGCATTCAGGACAGTTGGACAGGCTACGAGCAGTACTTC. Translation: CASIQDSWTGYEQYF.

The chain is built from TRBV30 and TRBJ2-5, with D hard to call. CDR1 and CDR2 (germline): GTSNPN, SVGIG (reference sequence). The CDR3 extends over 13 amino acids. Trimming pared 0 bases from V and 0 bases from J, leaving 5 bases between. The CDR3 here is CAWSVVYQETQYF. The DNA for the CDR3 is TGTGCCTGGAGTGTGGTGTACCAAGAGACCCAGTACTTC.

This clone is a singleton in its sample. The rearrangement joins TRBV28 to TRBJ2-7; TRBD1 or TRBD2 may be the D gene (5 bases each). The V and J ends lost 7 bases and 5 bases respectively, with 21 bases between them. CDR3 length: 15 amino acids. Germline CDR1 is MDHEN and CDR2 is SYDVKM. In nucleotides, the CDR3 is TGTGCCAGCACCCCCTACGGGACCGTTGTTGACGAGCAGTACTTC. Translation gives CASTPYGTVVDEQYF.

The CDR3 DNA sequence: TGTGCCAGCAGCTACAGGGGTGGCACAGATACGCAGTATTTT. Its protein is CASSYRGGTDTQYF. This chain connects TRBV28 to TRBJ2-3; TRBD1 agrees at 7 bases. Germline-derived CDR1 and CDR2 are MDHEN and SYDVKM. The CDR3 has 14 amino acids. Germline trimming cut 6 bases from V and 1 base from J; bases unmatched to any gene: 4.

This sequence joins TRBV2 and TRBJ2-2; no firm D call. This CDR3 has 12 residues. V shed 2 bases and J shed 6 bases, with 4 bases lying between them. Germline V gene data show CDR1 as SNHLY and CDR2 as FYNNEI. The CDR3 region has the DNA TGTGCCAGCAGTGAAAGCGCCGGGGAGCTGTTTTTT. It encodes CASSESAGELFF.

The CDR3 bases are TGTGCCAGCAGCCCTGCCGCAGGCAATGAGCAGTTCTTC. It is translated as CASSPAAGNEQFF. The V call is TRBV13, the J call TRBJ2-1; D not resolved. The CDR3 length is 13 residues. V was pared by 5 bases and J by 6 bases, with 11 bases between. The germline V gene has CDR1 PRHDT and CDR2 FYEKMQ (reference sequence).

This clone was seen just once. The rearrangement uses TRBV11-2 and TRBJ2-1; weak D call: TRBD2 (5 bases). Germline loops: CDR1 SGHAT, CDR2 FQNNGV. This CDR3 region has 16 residues. Trimming took off 1 base at V and 5 bases at J, with 15 bases between the two ends. CDR3 DNA sequence: TGTGCCAGCAGCTTAGTCTTCAGCGGTCTCAACAATGAGCAGTTCTTC. It translates to CASSLVFSGLNNEQFF.

The V gene is TRBV4-1, the J gene TRBJ2-7, with D unclear. Trimming removed 0 bases at V and 3 bases at J, with 15 bases between. CDR1 and CDR2 from the germline V gene are MGHRA and YSYEKL. This CDR3 region has 16 residues. The CDR3 DNA follows: TGCGCCAGCAGCCAAGAAACAGTCCGATCCTACTACGAGCAGTACTTC. Its translation: CASSQETVRSYYEQYF.

This clone showed up just a few times. The genes are TRBV5-1 and TRBJ2-3; D call uncertain. The germline CDR1 and CDR2 sequences are SGHRS and YFSETQ. Trimming removed 8 bases from V and 1 base from J, with 14 bases in between. The CDR3 consists of 14 residues. The CDR3 DNA sequence: TGCGCCAGGGATGAGTCCATGGGCACAGATACGCAGTATTTT. The encoded protein is CARDESMGTDTQYF.

This rearrangement joins TRBV2 to TRBJ2-7; TRBD2 agrees at 10 bases. Germline V CDR1 and CDR2: SNHLY, FYNNEI. The CDR3 runs 15 residues. J gave up 4 bases and V 4 bases, and 7 bases lay outside the gene matches. The CDR3 nucleotides are TGTGCCAGCAGTGGGCGGCTAGCGGGAGTTTACGAGCAGTACTTC. Protein sequence: CASSGRLAGVYEQYF.

The chain is built from TRBV19 and TRBJ2-5; D remains ambiguous. The CDR3 sequence is 15 residues long. Trimming stripped 6 bases from V and 1 base from J, with 15 bases between. CDR1 LNHDA and CDR2 SQIVND come from the germline V gene (reference sequence). This CDR3 is CASSSLPEVQETQYF. CDR3 DNA sequence: TGTGCCAGTAGCTCCCTGCCCGAGGTCCAAGAGACCCAGTACTTC.

The chain carries TRBV11-3 and TRBJ1-1; 7 bases line up with TRBD1. This CDR3 contains 14 residues. Trimming took 4 bases from V and 1 from J; bases not matched to a gene: 3. The germline V gene has CDR1 SGHNT and CDR2 YENEEA. CDR3 nucleotide sequence: TGTGCCAGCAGCTCCGGGACAGCGAACACTGAAGCTTTCTTT. Translation gives CASSSGTANTEAFF. The full variable domain, completed using reference TRBV11-3 and TRBJ1-1, is EAGVVQSPRYKIIEKKQPVAFWCNPISGHNTLYWYLQNLGQGPELLIRYENEEAVDDSQLPKDRFSAERLKGVDSTLKIQPAELGDSAVYLCASSSGTANTEAFFGQGTRLTVV.